The clone carrying this TCR beta chain was seen only once. This entry is derived from a study of cytomegalovirus exposure and HLA in healthy donors. Germline V CDR1 and CDR2: SGHTA, FQGTGA. The CDR3 has 15 residues. With 5 bases removed from V and 5 bases from J, the gap between germline ends came to 15 bases. Generated by immunoSEQ multiplex PCR, the TCRdb table keeps only in-frame clones and is missing some. The sample has about 110,000 clones, around 87% seen once. This TCR came from a woman aged 25 to 45 in good health and CMV-seropositive. The sequenced material came from PBMCs. V and J are TRBV7-3 and TRBJ2-2, with D tentatively TRBD2 (6 bases). This CDR3 is CASSPEGRGTGELFF. The CDR3 coding sequence is TGTGCCAGCAGCCCCGAGGGACGGGGGACCGGGGAGCTGTTTTTT.